The 24 T cell receptor beta chains reported below all come from one sample, sequenced in a study of cytomegalovirus exposure and HLA in healthy donors. It was with 60 Vbeta and 13 Jbeta primers that the PCR ran. Clones were read by immunoSEQ multiplex PCR, and TCRdb kept only the in-frame ones, dropping some. Found here are around 93,000 clones, over 60% of them singletons; the top ten hold 5.9%. Sequenced input: PBMCs. Every receptor here comes from a boy aged 5-17 years in good health and CMV-seropositive.

This clone has more than one count but fewer than ten. The chain links TRBV25-1 to TRBJ1-2; perhaps TRBD1 as D (6 bases). CDR1 and CDR2 (germline): MGHDK, SYGVNS. The CDR3 length is 13 residues. V was shortened by 4 bases and J by 0 bases, with 6 bases between the two germline ends. Written as DNA, the CDR3 is TGTGCCAGCAGTGGGACAGCTAACTATGGCTACACCTTC. Amino acid sequence: CASSGTANYGYTF.

V and J are TRBV21-1 and TRBJ2-7; the DNA was not used to check the table's D call, TRBD1. TRBV21-1 corresponds to a pseudogene. CDR3 length equals 17 residues. CDR3 sequence (DNA): TGTGCCAGCAGTAGCAGGGACAGGGCTTTGAGCTCCTACGAGCAGTACTTC. It yields the protein CASSSRDRALSSYEQYF.

V and J are TRBV5-6 and TRBJ1-5; a weak D match, TRBD1 (6 bases). From germline, CDR1 is SGHDT and CDR2 YYEEEE. Trimming stripped 0 bases from V and 2 bases from J, with 9 bases between. The CDR3 sequence is 15 residues long. For the CDR3, the DNA is TGTGCCAGCAGCTTGGAAAGGACAGGCAATCAGCCCCAGCATTTT. This sequence encodes CASSLERTGNQPQHF.

This clone has just a few counts. The rearrangement links TRBV5-1 to TRBJ1-1; 10 bases fit TRBD1. The trim removed 4 bases at V and 1 base at J, leaving 10 bases unmatched. The CDR3 spans 17 residues. Germline V CDR1 and CDR2: SGHRS, YFSETQ. CDR3 protein: CASSVKPGQGPNTEAFF. CDR3 bases: TGCGCCAGCAGCGTTAAACCGGGACAGGGGCCGAACACTGAAGCTTTCTTT.

The rearrangement uses TRBV30 and TRBJ1-5, with 9 bases that match TRBD1. Germline loops: CDR1 GTSNPN, CDR2 SVGIG (reference sequence). V lost 2 bases and J lost 7; bases outside the gene matches: 6. The CDR3 runs 14 residues. The DNA of the CDR3 is TGTGCCTGGAGTTTCTGGGACAGGGTCCAGCCCCAGCATTTT. Translation gives CAWSFWDRVQPQHF.

In this sample, this clone turned up a few times. The rearrangement joins TRBV27 to TRBJ1-2, with D uncertain. Germline-derived CDR1 and CDR2 are MNHEY and SMNVEV (reference sequence). V lost 4 bases, J lost 4 bases, and 16 bases lay in between. This CDR3 has 15 amino acids. CDR3 DNA sequence: TGTGCCAGCAGTTCCCCCTCGTCCAGGTTCTATGGCTACACCTTC. This codes for CASSSPSSRFYGYTF.

This chain joins TRBV4-3 and TRBJ2-3; the match to TRBD1 covers 11 bases. V dropped 5 bases and J dropped 4; count of bases not matched to a gene: 5. Germline CDR1 and CDR2: LGHNA and YSLEER. The CDR3 covers 15 residues. The CDR3 DNA reads as TGCGCCAGCAGCAATGTGGGACAGGGGGCAGATACGCAGTATTTT. It codes for CASSNVGQGADTQYF.

The genes are TRBV5-1 and TRBJ1-6, with 9 bases that match TRBD1. This CDR3 is built from 16 residues. The V gene's germline CDR1 is SGHRS and CDR2 YFSETQ. Trimming at V came to 5 bases and at J to 8 bases, leaving 11 bases not matched to a gene. The CDR3 region has the DNA TGCGCCAGCAGTTCTACCGGGACAGGGCTCTATTCACCCCTCCACTTT. It is translated as CASSSTGTGLYSPLHF. Full variable domain (outside the CDR3, taken from reference TRBV5-1 and TRBJ1-6): KAGVTQTPRYLIKTRGQQVTLSCSPISGHRSVSWYQQTPGQGLQFLFEYFSETQRNKGNFPGRFSGRQFSNSRSEMNVSTLELGDSALYLCASSSTGTGLYSPLHFGNGTRLTVT.

V is TRBV4-2 and J is TRBJ1-1, with D tentatively TRBD1 (5 bases). Per germline, CDR1 LGHNA and CDR2 YNFKEQ. The V gene lost 3 bases and the J gene lost 8 bases, with 13 bases spanning the gap. The CDR3 spans 13 residues. The CDR3 bases are TGTGCCAGCAGCCACGACAGATCGAGAGAAGCTTTCTTT. It encodes CASSHDRSREAFF.

The chain links TRBV5-4 to TRBJ1-1; TRBD1 aligns across 7 bases. Germline lookup yields CDR1 SGHNT and CDR2 YYREEE (reference sequence). V lost 2 bases and J lost 5; bases outside the gene matches: 6. This CDR3 contains 14 residues. This CDR3 is CASSFGRGMTEAFF. The CDR3, as DNA: TGTGCCAGCAGCTTTGGCAGGGGGATGACTGAAGCTTTCTTT.

The rearrangement links TRBV7-8 to TRBJ2-1; unclear D gene. The CDR3 totals 14 residues. Germline V gene lookup returns CDR1 SGHVS and CDR2 FQNEAQ. Trimming removed 0 bases at V and 8 bases at J, with 11 bases between. The CDR3 protein is CASSLAADWDEQFF. The CDR3 bases are TGTGCCAGCAGCTTAGCCGCAGACTGGGATGAGCAGTTCTTC. The variable domain in full, with the rest retrieved from reference TRBV7-8 and TRBJ2-1, is GAGVSQSPRYKVAKRGQDVALRCDPISGHVSLFWYQQALGQGPEFLTYFQNEAQLDKSGLPSDRFFAERPEGSVSTLKIQRTQQEDSAVYLCASSLAADWDEQFFGPGTRLTVL.

The chain employs TRBV15 and TRBJ2-7; D gene ambiguous. The V and J ends lost 1 base and 5 bases respectively, with 15 bases between them. The CDR3 spans 15 residues. Germline V gene data show CDR1 as LNHNV and CDR2 as YYDKDF (reference sequence). CDR3 DNA sequence: TGTGCCACCAGCAGAGCCCCCCCTGAGCAACACGAGCAGTACTTC. This codes for CATSRAPPEQHEQYF. The full variable domain, completed using reference TRBV15 and TRBJ2-7, is DAMVIQNPRYQVTQFGKPVTLSCSQTLNHNVMYWYQQKSSQAPKLLFHYYDKDFNNEADTPDNFQSRRPNTSFCFLDIRSPGLGDTAMYLCATSRAPPEQHEQYFGPGTRLTVT.

The J gene is TRBJ1-2, the V gene TRBV6-5; 7 bases map to TRBD1. This CDR3 spans 11 amino acids. Per the germline V gene, CDR1 is MNHEY and CDR2 is SVGAGI. The trim removed 8 bases at V and 6 bases at J, leaving 3 bases unmatched. CDR3 sequence: CASEGGDGYTF. DNA for the CDR3: TGTGCCAGCGAAGGGGGCGATGGCTACACCTTC.

A remark on this clone: At one of its ends the junction is not consistent with the germline gene, which may arise from a read error. Other DNA sequences of this sample code for an identical CDR3. The V call is TRBV2, the J call TRBJ1-1; D may be TRBD1 (6 bases). There are 16 residues in the CDR3. The germline V gene has CDR1 SNHLY and CDR2 FYNNEI. CDR3 DNA sequence: TGTGCCAGCCCCAAAGGAGGTGGGGGCTTGAACACTGAGGCTTTCTTT. Its translation is CASPKGGGGLNTEAFF.

V is TRBV7-3 and J is TRBJ2-3, with 11 bases aligning to TRBD2. Looked up from germline, CDR1 is SGHTA and CDR2 is FQGTGA. This CDR3 contains 16 residues. V lost 5 bases, J lost 7 bases, and 11 bases stayed unmatched. CDR3 nucleotides: TGTGCCAGCAGCCCGTCCGGGACTAGCGGAGACTATACGCAGTATTTT. It translates to CASSPSGTSGDYTQYF.

The chain has TRBV19 and TRBJ1-2; 7 nucleotides agree with TRBD1. CDR3 length: 13 residues. Unmatched junction bases numbered 4, after V lost 5 bases and J lost 4 bases. Germline CDR1 LNHDA, CDR2 SQIVND (reference sequence). CDR3 in amino acids: CASSRGGGYGYTF. CDR3 sequence (DNA): TGTGCCAGTAGTCGAGGGGGCGGCTATGGCTACACCTTC.

The chain recombines TRBV5-1 with TRBJ2-7, with D perhaps matching TRBD2 (7 bases). The CDR3 has 15 residues. CDR1 is SGHRS and CDR2 is YFSETQ in the germline V gene. V lost 4 bases to trimming and J lost 2 bases, with 16 bases between them. The CDR3 bases are TGCGCCAGCAGCATGGGGGGGGGCGCTGCCTACGAGCAGTACTTC. Translating gives CASSMGGGAAYEQYF.

The chain links TRBV27 to TRBJ2-7; 8 bases are a match to TRBD2. With V trimmed by 6 bases and J by 7 bases, 14 bases remained unmatched. The V gene's germline CDR1 is MNHEY and CDR2 SMNVEV (reference sequence). This CDR3 is 15 amino acids long. The CDR3 bases are TGTGCCAGCAGCCGGGCGGGAGTGGCGGGGGGTGAGCAGTACTTC. It translates to CASSRAGVAGGEQYF.

The chain combines TRBV11-2 with TRBJ2-7; the match to TRBD2 covers 12 bases. Per the germline V gene, CDR1 is SGHAT and CDR2 is FQNNGV. With 1 base clipped from V and 2 bases from J, the junction kept 0 bases outside the gene matches. This CDR3 has 15 residues. The CDR3 loop reads CASSLASGGAYEQYF. CDR3 DNA: TGTGCCAGCAGCTTAGCTAGCGGGGGGGCCTACGAGCAGTACTTC.

The chain is built from TRBV27 and TRBJ1-1; no reliable D call. Germline CDR1 and CDR2: MNHEY and SMNVEV (reference sequence). The CDR3 is 15 amino acids. Trimming stripped 0 bases from V and 2 bases from J, with 10 bases between. As DNA, the CDR3 is TGTGCCAGCAGTTTATCCCCAGCAGGTAACACTGAAGCTTTCTTT. It specifies CASSLSPAGNTEAFF.

The chain joins TRBV4-1 to TRBJ1-1; D not resolved. The CDR3 covers 13 residues. Germline-derived CDR1 and CDR2 are MGHRA and YSYEKL. Trimming took off 1 base at V and 2 bases at J, with 5 bases between the two ends. This CDR3 is CASSQVTNTEAFF. CDR3 nucleotides: TGCGCCAGCAGCCAAGTTACTAACACTGAAGCTTTCTTT.

This clone was seen a single time. This sequence joins TRBV29-1 and TRBJ1-1, with 10 bases aligning to TRBD1. The V gene's germline CDR1 is SQVTM and CDR2 ANQGSEA. With 4 bases clipped from V and 4 bases from J, the junction kept 9 bases outside the gene matches. The CDR3 length is 15 residues. The CDR3 loop is CSVGGGQGSGTEAFF. The DNA of the CDR3 is TGCAGCGTTGGGGGGGGACAGGGGTCGGGCACTGAAGCTTTCTTT.

The CDR3 reads CASSSRGAVYNEQFF. In nucleotides, the CDR3 is TGCGCCAGCAGCTCCCGCGGGGCGGTATACAATGAGCAGTTCTTC. The V gene is TRBV5-1, the J gene TRBJ2-1, with D maybe TRBD2 (6 bases). The CDR3 length is 15 residues. The V gene's germline CDR1 is SGHRS and CDR2 YFSETQ. V lost 3 bases, J lost 4 bases, and 14 bases lay in between. Looking up the rest from reference TRBV5-1 and TRBJ2-1 gives the full variable domain: KAGVTQTPRYLIKTRGQQVTLSCSPISGHRSVSWYQQTPGQGLQFLFEYFSETQRNKGNFPGRFSGRQFSNSRSEMNVSTLELGDSALYLCASSSRGAVYNEQFFGPGTRLTVL.

The chain joins TRBV30 to TRBJ1-6; D call uncertain. The CDR3 runs 12 residues. Trimming took off 5 bases at V and 5 bases at J, with 7 bases between the two ends. Per germline, CDR1 GTSNPN and CDR2 SVGIG (reference sequence). CDR3 sequence reads: CAWDINNSPLHF. CDR3 bases: TGTGCCTGGGACATCAATAATTCACCCCTCCACTTT.